This T cell receptor beta chain was identified in a study of cytomegalovirus exposure and HLA in healthy donors. In the PCR, 60 Vbeta and 13 Jbeta primers were used. Assay used: immunoSEQ multiplex PCR; TCRdb lists only in-frame clones, some missing. The sample yields around 140,000 clones, just under 85% seen once. The CDR3 length is 20 residues. Germline CDR1 and CDR2: SGHTS and YDEGEE. V lost 4 bases, J lost 4 bases, and 19 bases stayed unmatched. This chain connects TRBV5-8 to TRBJ2-2; TRBD1 aligns across 10 bases. Sample: PBMCs. This TCR derives from a woman aged 55-69 years in good health and CMV-seropositive. The CDR3 here is CASSRAPWTGGHGGTGELFF. CDR3 sequence (DNA): TGTGCCAGCAGCCGAGCTCCATGGACAGGGGGTCACGGTGGCACCGGGGAGCTGTTTTTT.